One sample yielded the 6 T cell receptor beta chains listed below, sequenced in a study of response to subunit inactivated influenza vaccine. Using its own MiXCR run on the RT-PCR reads, TCRdb lists one record per CDR3 protein. The repertoire includes 200,000 to 300,000 distinct CDR3 sequences, 12% of them detected once, and more than 7% sits in the top ten. The material sequenced was non-naive T cells sorted from PBMCs, taken 14 to 15 days before vaccination. The receptors come from a man in his forties or fifties who received an inactivated influenza vaccine.

The V call is TRBV28, the J call TRBJ2-3; maybe TRBD1 (6 bases). Trimming removed 7 bases at V and 2 bases at J, with 19 bases between. CDR3 length: 16 residues. Germline V gene data show CDR1 as MDHEN and CDR2 as SYDVKM. The DNA of the CDR3 is TGTGCCAGCATCCCTAGTACAGGGACCCACACAGATACGCAGTATTTT. Protein: CASIPSTGTHTDTQYF.

The CDR3 DNA follows: TGTGCCAGCAGCTTGGCTCGGCGCACAGATACGCAGTATTTT. Amino acid sequence: CASSLARRTDTQYF. The chain links TRBV5-4 to TRBJ2-3; D ambiguous. Germline loops: CDR1 SGHNT, CDR2 YYREEE (reference sequence). The CDR3 totals 14 residues. V was trimmed by 0 bases and J by 1 base, leaving 6 bases between them.

This clonotype was seen a handful of times. V and J are TRBV5-1 and TRBJ1-5; 9 bases are a match to TRBD1. The trim removed 4 bases at V and 4 bases at J, leaving 6 bases unmatched. The germline V gene has CDR1 SGHRS and CDR2 YFSETQ. The CDR3 spans 15 residues. CDR3: CASSEGQGGNQPQHF. DNA for the CDR3: TGCGCCAGCAGCGAGGGACAGGGTGGGAATCAGCCCCAGCATTTT.

This clonotype was detected many times. V and J are TRBV3-1 and TRBJ2-1; D may be TRBD1 or TRBD2 (5 bases each). CDR1 and CDR2 (germline): LGHDT, YNNKEL (reference sequence). Trimming left V 0 bases short and J 10 bases short, with 16 bases between. This CDR3 is 15 amino acids long. DNA of the CDR3: TGTGCCAGCAGCCAAGAGGGGGTCCGAGCCCAAGAGCAGTTCTTC. This codes for CASSQEGVRAQEQFF.

The J gene is TRBJ1-5, the V gene TRBV7-2, with 9 nucleotides matching TRBD1. Germline CDR1 is SGHTA and CDR2 is FQGNSA. With V trimmed by 5 bases and J by 3 bases, 5 bases remained unmatched. The CDR3 runs to 15 residues. CDR3 sequence: CASSTGQGNNQPQHF. Written as DNA, the CDR3 is TGTGCCAGCAGCACGGGACAGGGAAACAATCAGCCCCAGCATTTT.

In this sample, this clonotype turned up a few times. The chain couples TRBV28 to TRBJ2-2; 10 bases are shared with TRBD1. The V gene's germline CDR1 is MDHEN and CDR2 SYDVKM. Trimming at V came to 6 bases and at J to 3 bases, leaving 7 bases not matched to a gene. The CDR3 has 16 amino acids. The CDR3 is CASRRGQGGHTGELFF. The CDR3 DNA reads TGTGCCAGCAGGCGCGGACAGGGGGGACACACCGGGGAGCTGTTTTTT.